The 23 T cell receptor beta chains in this list originate from one sample, sequenced in a study of Ad26.COV2.S vaccination and SARS-CoV-2 variants. The data were produced by immunoSEQ multiplex PCR, yet TCRdb's version contains in-frame clones alone and is incomplete. The sample has nearly 400,000 clones; approximately 91% are singletons. Treatment of the sample: 19 received Ad26.COV2.S at low or high dose, single or two shots; 5 received placebo; per-sample allocation not given. Sampling happened 63 days after the first vaccine or placebo injection. The sample here was peripheral blood, taken in a trial of Ad26.COV2.S vaccine versus placebo. The receptors were gathered from a person between 18 and 65 years old who received the Ad26.COV2.S COVID-19 vaccine or a placebo.

This sequence joins TRBV18 and TRBJ1-3; the D is unclear. This CDR3 is 15 amino acids long. Deletions cut 2 bases from V and 8 bases from J, with 16 bases between. Germline V gene lookup returns CDR1 KGHSH and CDR2 LQKENI. As DNA, the CDR3 is TGTGCCAGCTCACCAATAACTGACCGGGAAGACACCATATATTTT. This sequence encodes CASSPITDREDTIYF.

The table lists this clone with a count of one. The gene calls are TRBV19 and TRBJ1-1; the D gene is possibly TRBD1 (5 bases). Trimming took 2 bases from V and 4 from J, leaving 8 bases between them. The CDR3 is made up of 13 amino acids. Germline CDR1 is LNHDA and CDR2 is SQIVND (reference sequence). Here the CDR3 DNA reads TGTGCCAGTAGTATACAGGGTTCCACTGAAGCTTTCTTT. It translates to CASSIQGSTEAFF.

The V gene is TRBV27, the J gene TRBJ1-2; the D is unclear. CDR1 and CDR2 (germline): MNHEY, SMNVEV (reference sequence). The V and J ends lost 7 bases and 1 base respectively, with 4 bases between them. The CDR3 is 11 residues long. For the CDR3, the DNA is TGTGCCAGCACAGTTAACTATGGCTACACCTTC. It translates to CASTVNYGYTF.

The chain uses TRBV29-1 and TRBJ1-5, with D hard to call. Germline CDR1 SQVTM, CDR2 ANQGSEA. This CDR3 is built from 13 residues. Deletions cut 4 bases from V and 4 bases from J, with 11 bases between. CDR3 loop: CSVGPGINQPQHF. The DNA of the CDR3 is TGCAGCGTTGGCCCGGGGATAAATCAGCCCCAGCATTTT.

The genes are TRBV6-4 and TRBJ2-7; no reliable D call. V was cut by 5 bases and J by 5 bases, with 10 bases left in between. Germline V CDR1 and CDR2: MRHNA, SNTAGT. There are 12 residues in the CDR3. CDR3 sequence reads: CASSPIAHEQYF. The CDR3 nucleotides read TGTGCCAGCAGTCCCATTGCCCACGAGCAGTACTTC.

Written as DNA, the CDR3 is TGTGCCAGCAGCCAAGTCTGGGGCAGGGGGACAGATACGCAGTATTTT. It yields the protein CASSQVWGRGTDTQYF. This chain joins TRBV3-1 (or the pseudogene TRBV3-2) and TRBJ2-3; 7 nucleotides align to TRBD1. With 1 base clipped from V and 3 bases from J, the junction kept 7 bases outside the gene matches. The CDR3 is 16 amino acids. The germline V gene has CDR1 LGHDT and CDR2 YNNKEL (reference sequence).

The CDR3 loop is CASTLRGQPQHF. CDR3 bases: TGTGCCAGCACCCTTAGGGGTCAGCCCCAGCATTTT. The chain employs TRBV12-3 or TRBV12-4 and TRBJ1-5; D perhaps matches TRBD1 (5 bases). The CDR3 runs to 12 residues. V was trimmed by 7 bases and J by 6 bases, leaving 10 bases between them.

The chain employs TRBV11-3 and TRBJ2-5; a possible D gene is TRBD2 (5 bases). Germline V lookup: CDR1 SGHNT, CDR2 YENEEA. Trimming shortened V by 3 bases and J by 5 bases, and 13 bases separated the two germline ends. This CDR3 region has 14 residues. The CDR3 here is CASSFSGPGETQYF. In DNA, the CDR3 is TGTGCCAGCAGCTTCTCCGGGCCGGGGGAGACCCAGTACTTC. Based on the CDR3 plus reference TRBV11-3 and TRBJ2-5, the full variable domain is EAGVVQSPRYKIIEKKQPVAFWCNPISGHNTLYWYLQNLGQGPELLIRYENEEAVDDSQLPKDRFSAERLKGVDSTLKIQPAELGDSAVYLCASSFSGPGETQYFGPGTRLLVL.

A word on this clone: The sample contains more than one DNA sequence encoding this CDR3. The V and J genes are TRBV5-1 and TRBJ2-5, with a weak D call TRBD2 (5 bases). The CDR3 contains 14 residues. V was pared by 4 bases and J by 1 base, with 11 bases between. Germline values: CDR1 SGHRS, CDR2 YFSETQ. The CDR3 region has the DNA TGCGCCAGCAGCCCGAGCGGTAGCCAAGAGACCCAGTACTTC. Translating gives CASSPSGSQETQYF.

The CDR3 DNA reads TGTGCCAGCTCACCATTCGGACTAGTAAACACCGGGGAGCTGTTTTTT. This codes for CASSPFGLVNTGELFF. The chain joins TRBV18 to TRBJ2-2, with 7 bases identical to TRBD2. Germline trimming cut 2 bases from V and 2 bases from J; bases unmatched to any gene: 5. The germline V gene has CDR1 KGHSH and CDR2 LQKENI. The CDR3 covers 16 residues.

The V gene is TRBV29-1, the J gene TRBJ2-5; perhaps D is TRBD1 or TRBD2 (5 bases each). From germline, CDR1 is SQVTM and CDR2 ANQGSEA. V shed 1 base and J shed 7 bases, with 16 bases lying between them. The CDR3 is made up of 14 amino acids. CDR3 in amino acids: CSVEGPGTIGTQYF. The CDR3 DNA follows: TGCAGCGTTGAAGGGCCAGGGACGATCGGGACCCAGTACTTC.

J is TRBJ1-5 and V is TRBV7-8; tentative D call: TRBD1 (5 bases). The CDR3 extends over 18 amino acids. In germline, CDR1 is SGHVS, CDR2 FQNEAQ. Trimming stripped 5 bases from V and 9 bases from J, with 29 bases between. CDR3 sequence (DNA): TGTGCCAGCAGCCGAGGAACCCTCAGTTCCGGGGGGGGTTGGCCCCAGCATTTT. It is translated as CASSRGTLSSGGGWPQHF.

This clone has just a few counts. The gene calls are TRBV4-2 and TRBJ2-2, with D perhaps assigned TRBD1 or TRBD2 (5 bases each). CDR3 length: 16 amino acids. Germline V CDR1 and CDR2: LGHNA, YNFKEQ. V was shortened by 0 bases and J by 0 bases, with 8 bases between the two germline ends. This chain's CDR3 is CASSQDGGPNTGELFF. DNA of the CDR3: TGTGCCAGCAGCCAAGATGGGGGACCGAACACCGGGGAGCTGTTTTTT.

This rearrangement joins TRBV28 to TRBJ1-2; D gene uncertain. V lost 3 bases, J lost 3 bases, and 14 bases lay in between. Germline V gene lookup returns CDR1 MDHEN and CDR2 SYDVKM. The CDR3 sequence is 15 residues long. CDR3 in amino acids: CASSFAVRNYYGYTF. For the CDR3, the DNA is TGTGCCAGCAGTTTTGCGGTCAGAAACTACTATGGCTACACCTTC.

The chain combines TRBV21-1 with TRBJ1-5; TRBD1 was called by the table and not checked on the DNA. TRBV21-1 is listed as a pseudogene. There are 19 residues in the CDR3. CDR3 region: CASSTRDRGGLLGNQPQHF. CDR3 bases: TGTGCCAGCAGTACACGGGACAGGGGCGGTCTTTTGGGCAATCAGCCCCAGCATTTT.

The chain joins TRBV6-5 to TRBJ2-7; 7 bases agree with TRBD2. The CDR3 length is 16 residues. CDR1 and CDR2 from the germline V gene are MNHEY and SVGAGI. The V segment lost 2 bases and the J segment 4 bases; nucleotides outside the gene matches: 11. CDR3 amino acids: CASSYPTLGGSYEQYF. CDR3 nucleotides: TGTGCCAGCAGTTACCCAACGTTGGGAGGGAGTTACGAGCAGTACTTC.

The rearrangement uses TRBV7-8 and TRBJ2-1; D possibly matches TRBD1 or TRBD2 (5 bases each). Trimming took off 4 bases at V and 6 bases at J, with 10 bases between the two ends. This CDR3 has 13 amino acids. Germline V gene data show CDR1 as SGHVS and CDR2 as FQNEAQ. The CDR3 here is CASSSQRGNEQFF. The CDR3 bases are TGTGCCAGCAGCTCTCAGAGGGGCAATGAGCAGTTCTTC. Combining the CDR3 with reference TRBV7-8 and TRBJ2-1 gives the whole variable domain GAGVSQSPRYKVAKRGQDVALRCDPISGHVSLFWYQQALGQGPEFLTYFQNEAQLDKSGLPSDRFFAERPEGSVSTLKIQRTQQEDSAVYLCASSSQRGNEQFFGPGTRLTVL.

The chain has TRBV6-5 and TRBJ2-1; D is possibly TRBD1 (6 bases). V was trimmed by 2 bases and J by 6 bases, leaving 8 bases between them. The CDR3 has 13 residues. The germline CDR1 and CDR2 sequences are MNHEY and SVGAGI. CDR3 in amino acids: CASSYVQGNEQFF. The CDR3, as DNA: TGTGCCAGCAGTTACGTACAGGGCAATGAGCAGTTCTTC.

V is TRBV23-1 and J is TRBJ1-5; a weak D match, TRBD1 (5 bases). TRBV23-1 is an ORF for which the function is uncertain. The CDR3 totals 14 residues. Trimming stripped 2 bases from V and 2 bases from J, with 7 bases between. The CDR3 loop is CASSQGGGNQPQHF. CDR3 DNA sequence: TGCGCCAGCAGTCAAGGGGGTGGCAATCAGCCCCAGCATTTT.

V is TRBV13 and J is TRBJ2-1; 9 nucleotides match TRBD2. The germline gives CDR1 PRHDT, CDR2 FYEKMQ (reference sequence). The CDR3 is 18 residues long. Trimming removed 4 bases from V and 7 bases from J; junction bases left unmatched: 17. Written as DNA, the CDR3 is TGTGCCAGCAGCTATCCAACGAGGGTAGCGGGAGTGTGGAATGAGCAGTTCTTC. As protein: CASSYPTRVAGVWNEQFF. Combining the CDR3 with reference TRBV13 and TRBJ2-1 gives the whole variable domain AAGVIQSPRHLIKEKRETATLKCYPIPRHDTVYWYQQGPGQDPQFLISFYEKMQSDKGSIPDRFSAQQFSDYHSELNMSSLELGDSALYFCASSYPTRVAGVWNEQFFGPGTRLTVL.

The rearrangement links TRBV11-1 to TRBJ1-6, with D possibly matching TRBD1 (6 bases). The germline V gene encodes CDR1 SGHAT and CDR2 FQDESV (reference sequence). The CDR3 is 15 residues long. V lost 1 base and J lost 11, with 15 bases in between. The CDR3 is CASSLDETGFAPLHF. CDR3 nucleotide sequence: TGTGCCAGCAGCTTAGACGAGACAGGTTTCGCACCCCTCCACTTT.

CDR3: CASSTSKTGVRWYEQYF. In nucleotides, the CDR3 is TGTGCCAGCAGCACCTCTAAAACGGGAGTTAGATGGTACGAGCAGTACTTC. The V and J genes are TRBV6-2 or TRBV6-3 and TRBJ2-7, with D tentatively TRBD2 (6 bases). Trimming left V 6 bases short and J 4 bases short, with 25 bases between. There are 17 residues in the CDR3. In germline, CDR1 is MNHEY, CDR2 SVGEGT.

This clone came up once. The same CDR3 arises from other DNA sequences in this sample as well. This chain uses TRBV18 with TRBJ2-1; no clear D. In germline, CDR1 is KGHSH, CDR2 LQKENI. CDR3 length equals 11 residues. V was pared by 2 bases and J by 7 bases, with 3 bases between. The CDR3 sequence: CASSPGNEQFF. The CDR3, as DNA: TGTGCCAGCTCACCAGGGAATGAGCAGTTCTTC. Complete variable domain (other parts from reference TRBV18 and TRBJ2-1): NAGVMQNPRHLVRRRGQEARLRCSPMKGHSHVYWYRQLPEEGLKFMVYLQKENIIDESGMPKERFSAEFPKEGPSILRIQQVVRGDSAAYFCASSPGNEQFFGPGTRLTVL.